A selection of T cell receptor beta chains follows, all from one sample in a study of cytomegalovirus exposure and HLA in healthy donors. TCRdb's table, derived via immunoSEQ multiplex PCR, lists solely in-frame clones and lacks some. The repertoire consists of about 190,000 clones, with about 76% occurring once and the leading ten covering about 1.6%. The source material was PBMCs. Every receptor here comes from a woman between 50 and 59 years old in good health and CMV-seronegative. Each CDR3 is given with its conserved first and last residue. Clone size is given for some rows only: seen once, a few or many times, or a class if the clone is expanded.

j_call clone_size v_call cdr3_aa
TRBJ2-7 NA TRBV19 CASSTNRLSSSYEQYF
TRBJ2-7 few TRBV6-5 CASRMTELSWEQYF
NA NA TRBV7-9 CATISSGTGYEQYF
TRBJ1-2 NA TRBV7-3 CASSRGQGNYGYTF
TRBJ2-7 once TRBV19 CASSIAPGEQYF
TRBJ1-3 few TRBV6-1 CASTSNLSGNTIYF
TRBJ1-1 few TRBV5-1 CASSFTGTGDTEAFF
TRBJ2-7 NA TRBV7-8 CASSLDRFTYEQYF
TRBJ1-5 NA TRBV15 CATSSVPGQPQHF
TRBJ1-1 few TRBV27 CASMRRGRNTEAFF
TRBJ2-2 once TRBV4-2 CASSRSGKLKGSTGELFF
TRBJ1-3 NA TRBV28 CASSQPRGGTGNTIYF
TRBJ1-1 few TRBV7-9 CASSLTGLNTEAFF
TRBJ1-2 once TRBV18 CASSPLSPTPRNYGYTF
TRBJ1-1 few TRBV27 CASSFRGKGAFF
TRBJ2-4 NA TRBV6-1 CASSDWGGQYF
TRBJ1-2 NA TRBV19 CASSTGQGGIYGYTF
TRBJ1-1 NA TRBV4-1 CASSQDPLANTEAFF
TRBJ1-1 NA TRBV6-1 CAGSPGGRNTEAFF
TRBJ2-7 NA TRBV2 CASSLAGGPYEQYF
TRBJ1-5 NA TRBV6-1 CASRQGGYQPQHF
TRBJ1-1 NA TRBV15 CATSRALLQGFGTEAFF
TRBJ2-7 few TRBV6-6 CASSLDRAAYEQYF
TRBJ1-2 NA TRBV10-3 CAITEGIGYGYTF
TRBJ1-1 NA TRBV19 CASIPQGLEQGGTEAFF
TRBJ2-6 NA TRBV14 CASSQGAGAGANVLTF
TRBJ1-5 few TRBV13 CASSLVRSRQGVATQHF